This TCR beta chain appears in the sequencing data of a study of identical twins. Findings and caveats of the study: The authors drew conclusions from cross-sectional statistical analysis rather than following the same donors. Beta clonotypes that were abundant in cord blood contained fewer insertions, a pattern absent from memory repertoires.

Comments on this clonotype: Its antigen remains unidentified.

TCRdb used MiXCR to reprocess the 5' RACE reads, holding one entry per CDR3 protein. The table shows about 530,000 distinct CDR3 sequences, with 20% to 25% occurring only once. CDR3 size: 17 residues. Per germline, CDR1 SGHNT and CDR2 YENEEA. V was shortened by 1 base and J by 3 bases, with 19 bases between the two germline ends. A further study also used this sample, focusing on yellow fever vaccine responses in identical twins.

The sequence was obtained from a woman between 18 and 29 years old in good health. Sample: CD4+ T cells sorted from blood. This sequence joins TRBV11-3 and TRBJ2-7, with a tentative D call TRBD2 (6 bases). The CDR3 nucleotides read TGTGCCAGCAGCTTAGTACTGGTGGACGGAGGGGACTACGAGCAGTACTTC. Translating it yields CASSLVLVDGGDYEQYF.